Below, one T cell receptor beta chain is given with its context. Its antigen is as yet unknown. The junction differs from germline at one of its ends, possibly a read error. Making TCR beta cDNA involved 400 to 600 ng total RNA and a constant-region primer. The TCR beta library was amplified through three nested multiplex PCR rounds in a modified ARM-PCR procedure. The first two PCR rounds used TRBV1-TRBV30 primers with a Cbeta primer, approximately 10 cycles each. Each CDR3 protein gets one entry after TCRdb re-called the multiplex PCR reads with MiXCR. The sample comprises about 190,000 distinct CDR3 sequences, around 85% of which are singletons, and less than 20% rests with the top ten. Each 20-30 mg portion of unsorted bulk tissue served as the source for co-extraction of RNA and DNA. This sample is part of a study of tumor-infiltrating lymphocytes in primary liver carcinoma. Study results and limitations: Significantly larger top-250-clone fractions were found in tumors than in blood (p = 0.039).

The CDR3 loop spans 15 amino acids. In germline, CDR1 is KGHDR, CDR2 SFDVKD. The clonotype comes from a man aged 35 to 55 with primary liver carcinoma and hepatitis B virus infection. V is TRBV24-1 and J is TRBJ1-2, with D uncertain. Material for sequencing was tumor tissue from primary liver carcinoma. The CDR3 protein is CATSDSEEGGYGYTF. The CDR3 coding sequence is TGTGCAACCAGTGATTCCGAGGAGGGAGGCTATGGCTACACCTTC.